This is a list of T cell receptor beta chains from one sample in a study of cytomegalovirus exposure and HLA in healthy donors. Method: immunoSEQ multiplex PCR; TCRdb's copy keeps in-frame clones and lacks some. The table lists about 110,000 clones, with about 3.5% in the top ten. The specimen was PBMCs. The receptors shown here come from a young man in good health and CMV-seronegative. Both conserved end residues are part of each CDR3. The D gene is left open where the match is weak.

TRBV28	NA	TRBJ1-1	TGTGCCAGCATTATGGACACAAGAATGAACACTGAAGCTTTCTTT	CASIMDTRMNTEAFF
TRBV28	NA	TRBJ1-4	TGTGCCAGCACTAAGGGAGGGGCGGGGGAAAAACTGTTTTTT	CASTKGGAGEKLFF
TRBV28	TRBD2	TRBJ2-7	TGTGCCAGCAGTATCCTACTAGCGGGAGAGTACGAGCAGTACTTC	CASSILLAGEYEQYF
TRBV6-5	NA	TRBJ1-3	TGTGCCAGCACCTTAGACAGCCTCTCTGGAAACACCATATATTTT	CASTLDSLSGNTIYF
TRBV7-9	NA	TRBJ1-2	TGTGCCAGCAGCTTCAATAGGGGTGGCTACACCTTC	CASSFNRGGYTF
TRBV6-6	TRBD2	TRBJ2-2	TGTGCCAGCAGTTACTCGGGCGGGAGGGCCTCCGGGGAGCTGTTTTTT	CASSYSGGRASGELFF
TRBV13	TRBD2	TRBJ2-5	TGTGCCAGCAGCCGCAATAAAGTATCTAGCGGGGGGACCCAAGAGACCCAGTACTTC	CASSRNKVSSGGTQETQYF
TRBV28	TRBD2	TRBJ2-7	TGTGCCAGCAGTTTCAACCTCGGACTAGGACCCTACGAGCAGTACTTC	CASSFNLGLGPYEQYF
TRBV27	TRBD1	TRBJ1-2	TGTGCCAGCAGAGCTACAGGGGGCTCTGGCTACACCTTC	CASRATGGSGYTF
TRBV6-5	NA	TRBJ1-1	TGTGCCAGCAGTAGAACAGGCAACACTGAAGCTTTCTTT	CASSRTGNTEAFF
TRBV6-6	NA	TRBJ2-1	TGTGCCAGCACCTTAACCCCGGAGAGGCACAATGAGCAGTTCTTC	CASTLTPERHNEQFF
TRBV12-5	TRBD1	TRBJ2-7	TGTGCTAGTGGGTGGACCGGGACAGGGCGCTACGAGCAGTACTTC	CASGWTGTGRYEQYF
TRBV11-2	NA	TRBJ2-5	TGTGCCAGCAGCTTCAACACAGACCAAGAGACCCAGTACTTC	CASSFNTDQETQYF
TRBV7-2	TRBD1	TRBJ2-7	TGTGCCAGCAGCTTAGGGGGGACAGGGCATGGGGTGCAGTACTTC	CASSLGGTGHGVQYF
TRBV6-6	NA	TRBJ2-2	TGTGCCAGCAGTTACCGGGCAGGGAAAACCGGGGAGCTGTTTTTT	CASSYRAGKTGELFF
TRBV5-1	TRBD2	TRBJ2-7	TGCGCCAGCAGCTCGGGGACTAGCCATTACTCCTACGAGCAGTACTTC	CASSSGTSHYSYEQYF
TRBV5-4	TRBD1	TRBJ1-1	TGTGCCAGCAGCTTGCAAAACAGGGGTGGAGCTTTCTTT	CASSLQNRGGAFF
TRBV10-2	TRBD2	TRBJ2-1	TGCGCCAGCAGTGCACTACTAGCGGGACGGCTCGCTGTTCCGTACAATGAGCAGTTCTTC	CASSALLAGRLAVPYNEQFF
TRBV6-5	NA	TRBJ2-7	TGTGCCAGCAGCGCAGGGCCCGACGAGCAGTACTTC	CASSAGPDEQYF
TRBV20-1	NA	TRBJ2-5	TGCAGTGCTAGCTTAAAAGAGACCCAGTACTTC	CSASLKETQYF
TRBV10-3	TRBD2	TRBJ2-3	TGTGCCAACGGGACTAGCGGGATCGCAGATACGCAGTATTTT	CANGTSGIADTQYF
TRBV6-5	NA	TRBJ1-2	TGTGCCAGCAGTCGTGCTGGGGGGAACTATGGCTACACCTTC	CASSRAGGNYGYTF
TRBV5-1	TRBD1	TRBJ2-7	TGCGCCAGCAGCAGGTCGACAGGGGGCCCGGGGGAGCAGTACTTC	CASSRSTGGPGEQYF
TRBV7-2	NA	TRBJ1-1	TGTGCCAGCAGCTTACCAGGGGTAGGTAGAGAAGCTTTCTTT	CASSLPGVGREAFF
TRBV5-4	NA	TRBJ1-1	TGTGCCAGCAGCTTGCGGGGGGGCGACACTGAAGCTTTCTTT	CASSLRGGDTEAFF
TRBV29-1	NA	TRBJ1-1	TGCAGCTCCTCCGTTGGAGACTGGAGTGAAGCTTTCTTT	CSSSVGDWSEAFF
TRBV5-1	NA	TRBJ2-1	TGCGCCAGCACTTGGACTCCATACAATGAGCAGTTCTTC	CASTWTPYNEQFF
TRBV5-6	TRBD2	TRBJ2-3	TGTGCCAGCAGCTTGCTGGGGACTAGCTCCGATACGCAGTATTTT	CASSLLGTSSDTQYF
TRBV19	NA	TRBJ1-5	TGTGCCAGTAGTATAGATCTAGAATCAGCCCAGCATTTT	CASSIDLESAQHF